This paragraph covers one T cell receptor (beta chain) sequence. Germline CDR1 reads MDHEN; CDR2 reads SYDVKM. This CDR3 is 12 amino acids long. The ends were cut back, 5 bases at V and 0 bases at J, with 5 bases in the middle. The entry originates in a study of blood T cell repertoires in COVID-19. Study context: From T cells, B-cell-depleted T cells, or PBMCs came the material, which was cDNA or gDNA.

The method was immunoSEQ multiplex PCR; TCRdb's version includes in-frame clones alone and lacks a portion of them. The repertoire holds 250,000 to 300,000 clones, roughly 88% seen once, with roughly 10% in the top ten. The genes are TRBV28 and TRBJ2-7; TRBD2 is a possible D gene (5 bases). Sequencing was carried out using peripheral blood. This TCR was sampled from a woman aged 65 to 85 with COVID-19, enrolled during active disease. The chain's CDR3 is CASSTSSYEQYF. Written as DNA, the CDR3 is TGTGCCAGCAGTACTAGCTCCTACGAGCAGTACTTC. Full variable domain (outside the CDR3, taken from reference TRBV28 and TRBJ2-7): DVKVTQSSRYLVKRTGEKVFLECVQDMDHENMFWYRQDPGLGLRLIYFSYDVKMKEKGDIPEGYSVSREKKERFSLILESASTNQTSMYLCASSTSSYEQYFGPGTRLTVT.